This TCR beta chain was observed in a study of blood T cell repertoires in COVID-19. Study-level information: Some COVID-19 samples were acute and others convalescent; all came from the United States, Italy and Spain. PBMCs, B-cell-depleted T cells, or T cells provided the cDNA or gDNA that made up the material.

In germline, CDR1 is SGDLS, CDR2 YYNGEE. CDR3 length: 16 residues. Trimming shortened V by 3 bases and J by 3 bases, and 17 bases separated the two germline ends. The data were produced by immunoSEQ multiplex PCR, yet TCRdb's version contains in-frame clones alone and is incomplete. The sample includes around 120,000 clones, roughly nine tenths of them seen just once. V is TRBV9 and J is TRBJ2-3; maybe TRBD2 (7 bases). Sequencing was performed on peripheral blood. The receptor's source is a human donor with active COVID-19. The donor label of this sample is uncertain. The CDR3 region has the DNA TGTGCCAGCAGCGATGGGAGGGGGGCAGGAACAGATACGCAGTATTTT. This encodes CASSDGRGAGTDTQYF.